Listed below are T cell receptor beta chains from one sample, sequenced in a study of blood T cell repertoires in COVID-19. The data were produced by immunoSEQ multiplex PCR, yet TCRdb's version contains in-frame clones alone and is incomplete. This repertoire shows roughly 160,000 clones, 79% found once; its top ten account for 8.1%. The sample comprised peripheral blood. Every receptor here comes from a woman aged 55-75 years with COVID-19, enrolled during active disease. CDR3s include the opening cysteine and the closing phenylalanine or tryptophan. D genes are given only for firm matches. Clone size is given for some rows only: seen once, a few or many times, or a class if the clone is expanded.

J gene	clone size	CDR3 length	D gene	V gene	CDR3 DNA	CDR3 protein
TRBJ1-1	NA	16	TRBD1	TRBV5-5	TGTGCCAGCAGTCCCGGACAGGGGGTTCTCAAAAACGAAGCTTTCTTT	CASSPGQGVLKNEAFF
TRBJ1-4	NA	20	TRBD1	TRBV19	TGTGCCAGTAGTACCCACCCCCCGGGACAGGGTAGAGGATTCGGTGAAAAACTGTTTTTT	CASSTHPPGQGRGFGEKLFF
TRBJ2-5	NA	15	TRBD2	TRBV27	TGTGCCAGCAGGATAGCGGGGGACCTCGAGGAGACCCAGTACTTC	CASRIAGDLEETQYF
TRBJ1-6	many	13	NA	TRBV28	TGTGCCAGCAAGGCCAACCAGGTCTCACCCCTCCACTTT	CASKANQVSPLHF
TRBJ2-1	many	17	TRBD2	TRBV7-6	TGTGCCAGCAGCGCTAGCGGGAGTACCTACTCCTACAATGAGCAGTTCTTC	CASSASGSTYSYNEQFF
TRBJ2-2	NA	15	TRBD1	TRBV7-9	TGTGCCAGCACCTTCCCGGGACAGGGAACCGGGGAGCTGTTTTTT	CASTFPGQGTGELFF
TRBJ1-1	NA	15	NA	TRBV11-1	TGTGCCAGCAGTCTACAGGGAAGTATGAACACTGAAGCTTTCTTT	CASSLQGSMNTEAFF
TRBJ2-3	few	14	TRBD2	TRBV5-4	TGTGCCAGCAGTGATCGGACTAGCGGACAATCGCAGTATTTT	CASSDRTSGQSQYF
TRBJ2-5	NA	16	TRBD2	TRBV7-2	TGTGCCAGCAGCTATCTAGCGGGAGGTATTGGTGAGACCCAGTACTTC	CASSYLAGGIGETQYF
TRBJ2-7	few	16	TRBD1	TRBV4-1	TGCGCCAGCAGCCATTTTCTCGGGACAGGGGACTCCGAGCAGTACTTC	CASSHFLGTGDSEQYF
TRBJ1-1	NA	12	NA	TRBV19	TGTGCCAGTAGTTTCACTCAACTGGAAGCTTTCTTT	CASSFTQLEAFF
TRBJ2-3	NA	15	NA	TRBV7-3	TGTGCCAGCAGTCCGGGACTCCCATATGAAGATACGCAGTATTTT	CASSPGLPYEDTQYF
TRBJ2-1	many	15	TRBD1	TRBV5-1	TGCGCCAGCAGCTATTCCGGGACAGGGTACAATGAGCAGTTCTTC	CASSYSGTGYNEQFF
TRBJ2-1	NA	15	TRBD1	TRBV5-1	TGCGCCAGCAGCTTGGGACAGGGGGACTACAATGAGCAGTTCTTC	CASSLGQGDYNEQFF
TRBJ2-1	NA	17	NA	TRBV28	TGTGCCAGCAGGTCGCCTGGGGGGGCCTATAACTACAATGAGCAGTTCTTC	CASRSPGGAYNYNEQFF
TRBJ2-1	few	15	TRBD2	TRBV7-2	TGTGCCAGCAGCTCCTCTAGCGGGGGGTACAATGAGCAGTTCTTC	CASSSSSGGYNEQFF
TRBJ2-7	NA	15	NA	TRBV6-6	TGTGCCAGCAGTTACTCGACTGGGGGGAGCGACGAGCAGTACTTC	CASSYSTGGSDEQYF
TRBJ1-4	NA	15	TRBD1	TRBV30	TGTGCCTGGAGTGTACGACAGGGAACAAATGAAAAACTGTTTTTT	CAWSVRQGTNEKLFF
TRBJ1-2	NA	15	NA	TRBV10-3	TGTGCCATCAGTGAGGGTGCAGGGGAGGGCTATGGCTACACCTTC	CAISEGAGEGYGYTF
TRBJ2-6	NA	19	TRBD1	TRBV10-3	TGTGCCATCAGTGAACGAAGACAGGGGGGAGGGCCTGGGGCCAACGTCCTGACTTTC	CAISERRQGGGPGANVLTF
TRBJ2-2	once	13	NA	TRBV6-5	TGTGCCAGTCGAGCGGAGAACACCGGGGAGCTGTTTTTT	CASRAENTGELFF
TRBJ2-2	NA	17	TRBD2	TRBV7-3	TGTGCCAGCAGCTTATTGGGAGGGAGTGTGGACACCGGGGAGCTGTTTTTT	CASSLLGGSVDTGELFF
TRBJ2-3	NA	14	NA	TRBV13	TGTGCCAGCAGCTTAGGACAGAGCACAGATACGCAGTATTTT	CASSLGQSTDTQYF
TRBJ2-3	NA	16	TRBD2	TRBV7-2	TGTGCCAGCAGCCTACTAGCGGGAGGTGGCACAGATACGCAGTATTTT	CASSLLAGGGTDTQYF
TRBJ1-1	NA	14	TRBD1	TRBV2	TGTGCCAGCATTGACAGGGCGGGGATCACTGAAGCTTTCTTT	CASIDRAGITEAFF
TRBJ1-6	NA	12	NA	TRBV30	TGTGCCTGGAGTGTAGCATTGTCACCCCTCCACTTT	CAWSVALSPLHF
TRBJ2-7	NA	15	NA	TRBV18	TGTGCCAGCTCACCACAGGCGGAGAAAAGCTACGAGCAGTACTTC	CASSPQAEKSYEQYF